Sequencing of this T cell receptor (beta chain) was carried out in a study of cytomegalovirus exposure and HLA in healthy donors. Study details: Among the approximately 370 donors who were genotyped, 81% fell in the genetic ancestry cluster that is associated with self-reported Caucasian donors. Study outcomes and limitations: Apparent HLA restriction characterized most CMV-associated TCR beta chains in a later analysis. About 180 TCR beta chains were listed as cytomegalovirus-associated. According to reports, the classifier identified cytomegalovirus status with high specificity and sensitivity.

With respect to this clone: Antigen specificity is unknown.

PCR was performed using 60 Vbeta and 13 Jbeta primers. Generated by immunoSEQ multiplex PCR, the TCRdb table keeps only in-frame clones and is missing some. The table shows about 90,000 clones, with around 77% occurring only once. In germline, CDR1 is WNHNN, CDR2 SYGVQD (reference sequence). Trimming took 4 bases from V and 0 from J, leaving 12 bases between them. The CDR3 is 15 residues long. The receptor's source is a woman in her sixties in good health and CMV-seropositive. The chain links TRBV10-1 to TRBJ1-1; D is possibly TRBD1 (6 bases). Sequencing was performed on PBMCs. The CDR3 DNA reads TGCGCCAGCAGTGTTGGCAGGGGAATGAACACTGAAGCTTTCTTT. Residues: CASSVGRGMNTEAFF.